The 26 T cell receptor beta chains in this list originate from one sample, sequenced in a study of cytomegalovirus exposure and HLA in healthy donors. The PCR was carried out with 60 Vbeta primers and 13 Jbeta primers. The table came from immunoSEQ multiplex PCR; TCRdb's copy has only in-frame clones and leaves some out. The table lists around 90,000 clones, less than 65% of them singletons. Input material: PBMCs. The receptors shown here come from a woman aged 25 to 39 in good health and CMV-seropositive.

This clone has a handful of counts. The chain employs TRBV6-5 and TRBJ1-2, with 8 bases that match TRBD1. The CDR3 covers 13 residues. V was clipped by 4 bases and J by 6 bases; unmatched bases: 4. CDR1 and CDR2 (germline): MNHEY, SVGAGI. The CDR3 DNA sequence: TGTGCCAGCAGTTTCAAACAGGGGGATGGCTACACCTTC. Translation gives CASSFKQGDGYTF.

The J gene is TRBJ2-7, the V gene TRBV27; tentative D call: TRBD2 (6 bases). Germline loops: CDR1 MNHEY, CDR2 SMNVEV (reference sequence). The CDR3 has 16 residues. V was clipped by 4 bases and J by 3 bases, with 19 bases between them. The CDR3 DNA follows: TGTGCCAGCAGTTCCGGGGCAGCGGGTGAACACTACGAGCAGTACTTC. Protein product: CASSSGAAGEHYEQYF.

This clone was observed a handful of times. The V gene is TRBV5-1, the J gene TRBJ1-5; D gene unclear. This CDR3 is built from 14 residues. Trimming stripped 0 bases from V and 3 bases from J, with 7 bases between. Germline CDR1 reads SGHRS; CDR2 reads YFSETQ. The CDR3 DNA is TGCGCCAGCAGCTTGGGAGGATTCAATCAGCCCCAGCATTTT. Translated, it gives CASSLGGFNQPQHF.

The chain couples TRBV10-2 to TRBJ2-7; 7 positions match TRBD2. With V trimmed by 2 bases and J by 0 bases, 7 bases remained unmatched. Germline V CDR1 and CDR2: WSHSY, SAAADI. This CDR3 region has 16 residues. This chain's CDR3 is CASSERLAARSYEQYF. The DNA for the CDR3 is TGCGCCAGCAGTGAGAGACTAGCCGCCCGCTCCTACGAGCAGTACTTC.

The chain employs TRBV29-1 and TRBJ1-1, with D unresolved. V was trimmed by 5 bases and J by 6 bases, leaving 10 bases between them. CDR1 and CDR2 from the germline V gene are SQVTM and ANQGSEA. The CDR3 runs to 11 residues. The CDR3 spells CSVPREAEAFF. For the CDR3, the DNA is TGCAGCGTTCCACGGGAGGCTGAAGCTTTCTTT.

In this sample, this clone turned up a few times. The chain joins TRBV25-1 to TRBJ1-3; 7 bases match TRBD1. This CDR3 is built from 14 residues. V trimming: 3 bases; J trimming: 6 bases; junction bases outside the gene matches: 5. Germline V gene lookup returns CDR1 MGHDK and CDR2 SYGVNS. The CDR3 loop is CASSETGRLNTIYF. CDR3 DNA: TGTGCCAGCAGTGAGACAGGGAGGCTAAACACCATATATTTT.

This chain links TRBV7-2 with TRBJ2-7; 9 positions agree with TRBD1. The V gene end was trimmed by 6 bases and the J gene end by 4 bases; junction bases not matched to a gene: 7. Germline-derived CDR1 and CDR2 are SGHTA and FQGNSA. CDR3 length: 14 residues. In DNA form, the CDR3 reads TGTGCCAGCAGTACCGGGACAGGGATATACGAGCAGTACTTC. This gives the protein CASSTGTGIYEQYF.

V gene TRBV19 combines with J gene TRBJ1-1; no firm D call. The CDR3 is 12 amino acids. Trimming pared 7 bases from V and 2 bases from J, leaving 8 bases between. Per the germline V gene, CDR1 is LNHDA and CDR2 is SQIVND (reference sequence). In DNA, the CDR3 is TGTGCCAGTAACCTCAGAAACACTGAAGCTTTCTTT. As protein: CASNLRNTEAFF.

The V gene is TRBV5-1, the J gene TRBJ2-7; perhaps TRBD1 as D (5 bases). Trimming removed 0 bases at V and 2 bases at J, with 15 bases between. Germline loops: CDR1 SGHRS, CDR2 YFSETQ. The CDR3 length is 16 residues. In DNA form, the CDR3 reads TGCGCCAGCAGCTTGGATAGGGGCAGTAGGACCTACGAGCAGTACTTC. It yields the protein CASSLDRGSRTYEQYF.

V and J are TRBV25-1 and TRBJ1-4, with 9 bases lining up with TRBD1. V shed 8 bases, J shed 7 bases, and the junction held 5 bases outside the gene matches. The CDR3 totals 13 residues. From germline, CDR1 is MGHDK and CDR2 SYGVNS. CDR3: CASGQGRGEKLFF. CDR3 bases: TGTGCCAGCGGACAGGGGAGAGGTGAAAAACTGTTTTTT.

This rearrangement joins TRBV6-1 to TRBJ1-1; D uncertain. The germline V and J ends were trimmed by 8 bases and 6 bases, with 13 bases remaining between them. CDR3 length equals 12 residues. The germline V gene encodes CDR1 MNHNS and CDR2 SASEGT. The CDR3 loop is CASDFGSSEAFF. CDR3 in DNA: TGTGCCAGCGACTTCGGGAGCTCTGAAGCTTTCTTT.

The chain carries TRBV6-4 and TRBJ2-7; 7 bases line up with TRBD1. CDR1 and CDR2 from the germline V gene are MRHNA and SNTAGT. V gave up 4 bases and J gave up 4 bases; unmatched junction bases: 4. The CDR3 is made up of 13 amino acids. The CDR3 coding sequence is TGTGCCAGCAGTGCTGCCAGGGGGTACGAGCAGTACTTC. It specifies CASSAARGYEQYF.

The CDR3 DNA sequence: TGTGCCAGCAGAAAAGGGACTAGCGCTTACAATGAGCAGTTCTTC. This translates into CASRKGTSAYNEQFF. V and J are TRBV6-5 and TRBJ2-1; 10 nucleotides align to TRBD2. V lost 6 bases, J lost 4 bases, and 6 bases stayed unmatched. Germline V gene data show CDR1 as MNHEY and CDR2 as SVGAGI. CDR3 length: 15 amino acids.

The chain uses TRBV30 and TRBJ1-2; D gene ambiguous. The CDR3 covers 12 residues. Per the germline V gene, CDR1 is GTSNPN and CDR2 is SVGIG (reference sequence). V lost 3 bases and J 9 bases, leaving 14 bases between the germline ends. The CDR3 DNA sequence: TGTGCCTGGAGCCCCCCTCCTATGAGCTACACCTTC. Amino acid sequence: CAWSPPPMSYTF.

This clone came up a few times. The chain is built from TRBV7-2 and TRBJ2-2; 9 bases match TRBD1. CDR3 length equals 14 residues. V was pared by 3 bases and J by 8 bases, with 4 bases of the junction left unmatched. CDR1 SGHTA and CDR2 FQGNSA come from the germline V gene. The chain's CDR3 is CASSFGTGYGELFF. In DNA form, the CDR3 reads TGTGCCAGCAGCTTTGGGACAGGGTATGGGGAGCTGTTTTTT.

The CDR3 is CAISEGTGGSYEQYF. The CDR3 nucleotides are TGTGCCATCAGTGAGGGGACAGGGGGGTCCTACGAGCAGTACTTC. The rearrangement links TRBV10-3 to TRBJ2-7, with 11 bases that match TRBD1. The CDR3 length is 15 residues. Looked up from germline, CDR1 is ENHRY and CDR2 is SYGVKD. Germline trimming cut 2 bases from V and 1 base from J; bases unmatched to any gene: 1.

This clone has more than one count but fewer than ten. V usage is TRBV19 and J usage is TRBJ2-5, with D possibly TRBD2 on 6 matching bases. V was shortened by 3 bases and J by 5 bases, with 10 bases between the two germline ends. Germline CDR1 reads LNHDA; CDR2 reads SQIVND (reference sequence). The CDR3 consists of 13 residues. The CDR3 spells CASSMWGVETQYF. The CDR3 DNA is TGTGCCAGTAGTATGTGGGGGGTGGAGACCCAGTACTTC.

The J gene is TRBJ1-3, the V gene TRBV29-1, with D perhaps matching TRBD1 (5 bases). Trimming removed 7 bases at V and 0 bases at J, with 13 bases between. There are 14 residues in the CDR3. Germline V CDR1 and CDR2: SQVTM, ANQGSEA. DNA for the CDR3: TGCAGCGCGGTGGGACTGACCTCTGGAAACACCATATATTTT. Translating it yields CSAVGLTSGNTIYF.

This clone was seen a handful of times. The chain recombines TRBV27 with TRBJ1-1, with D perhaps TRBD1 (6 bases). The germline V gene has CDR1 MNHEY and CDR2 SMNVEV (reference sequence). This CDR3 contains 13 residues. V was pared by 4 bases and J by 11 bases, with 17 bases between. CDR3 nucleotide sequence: TGTGCCAGCAGTTCGGGGACATCCCCGTTGGCTTTCTTT. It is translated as CASSSGTSPLAFF.

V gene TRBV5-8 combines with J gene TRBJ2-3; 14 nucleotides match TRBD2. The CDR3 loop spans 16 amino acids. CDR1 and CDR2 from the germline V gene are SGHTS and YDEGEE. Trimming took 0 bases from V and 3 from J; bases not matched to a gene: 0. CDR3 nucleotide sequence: TGTGCCAGCAGCTTGGGACTAGCGGGGGGGACAGATACGCAGTATTTT. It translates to CASSLGLAGGTDTQYF.

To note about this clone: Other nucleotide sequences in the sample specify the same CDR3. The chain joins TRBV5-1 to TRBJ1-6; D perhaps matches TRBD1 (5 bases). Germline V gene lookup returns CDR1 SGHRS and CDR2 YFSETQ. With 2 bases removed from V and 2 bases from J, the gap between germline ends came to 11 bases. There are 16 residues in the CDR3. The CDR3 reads CASSLTGVPYNSPLHF. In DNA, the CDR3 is TGCGCCAGCAGCTTAACAGGAGTCCCCTATAATTCACCCCTCCACTTT.

The CDR3 region is CASSLGAVSYEQYF. Here the CDR3 DNA reads TGTGCCAGCAGCTTAGGGGCAGTTTCCTACGAGCAGTACTTC. The genes are TRBV7-9 and TRBJ2-7; D gene unclear. Germline V gene sequence: CDR1 SEHNR, CDR2 FQNEAQ (reference sequence). Trimming removed 1 base at V and 1 base at J, with 8 bases between. The CDR3 has 14 amino acids.

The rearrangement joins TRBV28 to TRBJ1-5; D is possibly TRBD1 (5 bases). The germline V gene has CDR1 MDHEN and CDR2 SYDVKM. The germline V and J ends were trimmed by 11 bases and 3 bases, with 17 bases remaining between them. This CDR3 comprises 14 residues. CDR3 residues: CASKLGQHNQPQHF. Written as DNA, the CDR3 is TGTGCCTCCAAATTGGGGCAGCACAATCAGCCCCAGCATTTT.

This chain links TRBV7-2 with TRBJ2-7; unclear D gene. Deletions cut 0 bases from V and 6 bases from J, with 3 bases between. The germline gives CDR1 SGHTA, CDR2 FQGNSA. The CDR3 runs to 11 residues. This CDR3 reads CASSLAGEQYF. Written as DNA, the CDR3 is TGTGCCAGCAGCTTAGCCGGCGAGCAGTACTTC.

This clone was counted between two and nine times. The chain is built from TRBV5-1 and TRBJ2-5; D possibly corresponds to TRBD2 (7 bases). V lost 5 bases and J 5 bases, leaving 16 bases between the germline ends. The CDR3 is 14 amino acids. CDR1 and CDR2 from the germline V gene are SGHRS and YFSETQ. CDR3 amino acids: CASRRGGAGETQYF. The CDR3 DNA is TGCGCCAGCAGACGAGGGGGGGCAGGGGAGACCCAGTACTTC.

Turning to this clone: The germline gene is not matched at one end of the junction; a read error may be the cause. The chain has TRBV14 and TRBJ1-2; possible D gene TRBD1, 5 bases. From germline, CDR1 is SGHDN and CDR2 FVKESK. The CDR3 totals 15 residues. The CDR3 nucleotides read TGTGCCAGCAGCCAAGATCGAAGGGGCCCCTATGGCTACCCCTTC. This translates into CASSQDRRGPYGYPF.